The T cell receptor (beta chain) described here comes from a study of T cells in localized non-small cell lung cancer. The V and J ends lost 9 bases and 3 bases respectively, with 20 bases between them. The CDR3 has 15 residues. Germline V gene data show CDR1 as MDHEN and CDR2 as SYDVKM. Comments on this clone: Its target is not known.

Method: immunoSEQ multiplex PCR; TCRdb's copy keeps in-frame clones and lacks some. Of 100,000 to 150,000 clones in the sample, around 90% were seen once. General study points: A higher density of T cells in blood coincided with extended overall survival. Detection in adjacent lung was observed for a median about 50 of the top 100 tumor clones. Because researchers sequenced only one region of the tumor, heterogeneity is still possible.

The sequenced sample was peripheral blood, obtained before any cancer treatment. This chain connects TRBV28 to TRBJ1-2; D is possibly TRBD1 (6 bases). This TCR was recovered from a female donor over 55 with stage I lung adenocarcinoma. The CDR3: CASKIGEGTHYGYTF. Written as DNA, the CDR3 is TGTGCCAGTAAGATAGGGGAAGGGACACACTATGGCTACACCTTC.